This is a list of T cell receptor beta chains from one sample in a study of Graves' ophthalmopathy and Graves' hyperthyroidism. MiXCR, applied by TCRdb to the multiplex PCR reads, yields one record per CDR3 protein. Seen here are some 410,000 distinct CDR3 sequences, over 20% observed once, and the top ten hold under 3.5%. Material for sequencing was peripheral blood. The receptors come from a woman aged 18-29 years with stable Graves' hyperthyroidism. The CDR3 runs from the conserved cysteine through the conserved F or W. Each record gives: J gene, clone size, V gene, D gene, CDR3 DNA, CDR3 protein. D genes are given only for firm matches. Not every row has a clone size; where given, it reads once, few, many or a size class.

>TRBJ2-7|-|TRBV6-2/TRBV6-3|-
TGTGCCACATCAAGCCGGGACAAGTCCTACGAGCAGTACTTC
CATSSRDKSYEQYF
>TRBJ1-5|-|TRBV18|-
TGTGCCAGCTCACCACGTGGGCAGGGCTCGCGGCCCCAGCATTTT
CASSPRGQGSRPQHF
>TRBJ2-7|many|TRBV7-9|-
TGTGCCAGCAGCTTAGCGGGGTTCGGTGAGCAGTACTTC
CASSLAGFGEQYF
>TRBJ2-5|many|TRBV9|-
TGTGCCAGCAGCCCCGGGACTTACCAAGAGACCCAGTACTTC
CASSPGTYQETQYF
>TRBJ1-1|many|TRBV6-6|-
TGTGCCAGCCAGACAGGCATGAACACTGAAGCTTTCTTT
CASQTGMNTEAFF
>TRBJ2-3|-|TRBV9|-
TGTGCCAGTGCGGTCTCGGCAGATACGCAGTATTTT
CASAVSADTQYF
>TRBJ2-7|-|TRBV7-9|-
TGTGCCAGCAGCTTACAAATAGGGGCTGCCTACGAGCAGTACTTC
CASSLQIGAAYEQYF
>TRBJ2-5|-|TRBV6-5|TRBD2
TGTGCCAGCAGTTACTCGAGCGGGGTTCAGACCCAGTACTTC
CASSYSSGVQTQYF
>TRBJ2-3|many|TRBV6-1|TRBD2
TGTGCCAGCAGTGAATTGGCAGCGGGAGGTGGCACAGATACGCAGTATTTT
CASSELAAGGGTDTQYF
>TRBJ2-7|-|TRBV12-3/TRBV12-4|-
TGTGCCAGCAGCGTAGAAGAGGGTAGGCAGTACTTC
CASSVEEGRQYF
>TRBJ2-7|many|TRBV6-8|TRBD1
TGTGCCAGCAGTTACCCCGACAGGGGGCGCGAGTCGGGAGTCTTCCCCCCCTACGAGCAGTACTTC
CASSYPDRGRESGVFPPYEQYF
>TRBJ2-7|many|TRBV30|-
TGTGCCTGGAGGGGTGCCAGCACCGGGCTCGGGGAGCAGTACTTC
CAWRGASTGLGEQYF
>TRBJ2-2|many|TRBV11-2|-
TGTGCCAGCAGCTTAGGGGCGTCGAACACCGGGGAGCTGTTTTTT
CASSLGASNTGELFF
>TRBJ1-1|many|TRBV2|TRBD1
TGTGCCAGCAGTACGCAGGGGGCGACTGAAGCTTTCTTT
CASSTQGATEAFF
>TRBJ2-7|-|TRBV6-1|TRBD2
TGTGCCACCCGAAGCGGGATCTACGAGCAGTACTTC
CATRSGIYEQYF
>TRBJ1-2|many|TRBV2|-
TGTGCCAGCAGCCGGGACGGAGCTAACTATGGCTACACCTTC
CASSRDGANYGYTF
>TRBJ1-2|few|TRBV19|-
TGTGCCAGTTGGGACCGAGGAGCTAACTATGGCTACACCTTC
CASWDRGANYGYTF